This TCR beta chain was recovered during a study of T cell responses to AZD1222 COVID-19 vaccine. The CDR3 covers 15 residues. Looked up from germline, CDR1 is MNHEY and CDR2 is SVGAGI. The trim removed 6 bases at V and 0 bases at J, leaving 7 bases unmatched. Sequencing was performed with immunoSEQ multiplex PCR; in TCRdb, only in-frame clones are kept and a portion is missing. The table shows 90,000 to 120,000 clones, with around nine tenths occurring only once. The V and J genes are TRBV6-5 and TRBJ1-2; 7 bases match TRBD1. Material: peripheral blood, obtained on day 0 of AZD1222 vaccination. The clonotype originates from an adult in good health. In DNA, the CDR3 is TGTGCCAGCAGCATGGGGACAGCTTCTAACTATGGCTACACCTTC. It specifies CASSMGTASNYGYTF.